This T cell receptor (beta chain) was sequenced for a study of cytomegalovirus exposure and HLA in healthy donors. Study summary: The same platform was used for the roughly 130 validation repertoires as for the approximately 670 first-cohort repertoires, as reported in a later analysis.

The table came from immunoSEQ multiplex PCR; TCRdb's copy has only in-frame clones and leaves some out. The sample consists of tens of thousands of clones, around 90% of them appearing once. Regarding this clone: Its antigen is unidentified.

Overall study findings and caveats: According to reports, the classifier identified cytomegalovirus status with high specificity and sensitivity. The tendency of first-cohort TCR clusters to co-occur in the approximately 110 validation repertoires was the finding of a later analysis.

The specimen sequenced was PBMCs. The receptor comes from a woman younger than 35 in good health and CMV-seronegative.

CDR3 nucleotide sequence: TGTGCCAGCAGCTCCCGGACTAGCGGGGGGCCCTACGAGCAGTACTTC. Amino acid sequence: CASSSRTSGGPYEQYF. The chain joins TRBV11-2 to TRBJ2-7, with 14 positions matching TRBD2. The germline gives CDR1 SGHAT, CDR2 FQNNGV. The CDR3 covers 16 residues. Germline trimming cut 4 bases from V and 2 bases from J; bases unmatched to any gene: 4.